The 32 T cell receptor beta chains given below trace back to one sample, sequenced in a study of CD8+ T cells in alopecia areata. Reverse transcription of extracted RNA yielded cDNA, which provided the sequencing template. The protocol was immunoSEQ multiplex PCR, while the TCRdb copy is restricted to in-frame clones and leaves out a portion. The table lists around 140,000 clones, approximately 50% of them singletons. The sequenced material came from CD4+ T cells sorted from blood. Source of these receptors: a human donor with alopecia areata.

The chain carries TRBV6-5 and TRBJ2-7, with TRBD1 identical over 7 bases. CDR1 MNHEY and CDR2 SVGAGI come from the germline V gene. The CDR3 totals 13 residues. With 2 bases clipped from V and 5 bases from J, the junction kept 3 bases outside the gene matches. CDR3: CASSYRDRHEQYF. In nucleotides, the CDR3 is TGTGCCAGCAGTTACCGGGACAGACACGAGCAGTACTTC.

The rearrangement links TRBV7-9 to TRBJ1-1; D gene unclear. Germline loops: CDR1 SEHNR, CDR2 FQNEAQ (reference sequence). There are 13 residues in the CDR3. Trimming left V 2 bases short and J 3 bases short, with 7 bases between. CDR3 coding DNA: TGTGCCAGCAGCTTAATTGAGGACACTGAAGCTTTCTTT. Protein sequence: CASSLIEDTEAFF.

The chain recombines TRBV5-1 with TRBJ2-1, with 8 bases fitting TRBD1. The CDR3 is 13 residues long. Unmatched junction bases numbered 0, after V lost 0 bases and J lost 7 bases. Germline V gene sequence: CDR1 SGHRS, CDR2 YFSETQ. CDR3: CASSLDRGNEQFF. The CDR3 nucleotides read TGCGCCAGCAGCTTGGACAGGGGGAATGAGCAGTTCTTC.

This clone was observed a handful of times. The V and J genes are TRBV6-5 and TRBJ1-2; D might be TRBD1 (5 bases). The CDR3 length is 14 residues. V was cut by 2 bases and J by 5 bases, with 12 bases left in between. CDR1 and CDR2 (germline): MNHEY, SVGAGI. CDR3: CASSYLDRKYGYTF. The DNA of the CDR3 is TGTGCCAGCAGTTACCTCGACAGAAAGTATGGCTACACCTTC.

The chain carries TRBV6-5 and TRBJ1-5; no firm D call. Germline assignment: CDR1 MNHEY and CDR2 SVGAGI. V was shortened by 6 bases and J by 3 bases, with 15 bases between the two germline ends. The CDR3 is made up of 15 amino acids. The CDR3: CASSPVGIDNQPQHF. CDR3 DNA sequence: TGTGCCAGCAGCCCCGTAGGGATAGACAATCAGCCCCAGCATTTT.

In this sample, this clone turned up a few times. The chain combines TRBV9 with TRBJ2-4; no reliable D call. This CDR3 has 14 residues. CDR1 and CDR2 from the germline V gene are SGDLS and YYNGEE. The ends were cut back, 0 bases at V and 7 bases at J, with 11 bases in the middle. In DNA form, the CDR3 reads TGTGCCAGCAGCGTAGGGGTGGACGGGAACATTCAGTACTTC. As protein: CASSVGVDGNIQYF.

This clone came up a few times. CDR3 coding DNA: TGCGCCAGCAGTCTGGTCCTAGCCAAAAACATTCAGTACTTC. Translated, it gives CASSLVLAKNIQYF. The V and J genes are TRBV10-1 and TRBJ2-4; no clear D gene. V lost 5 bases to trimming and J lost 0 bases, with 8 bases between them. The CDR3 totals 14 residues. Looked up from germline, CDR1 is WNHNN and CDR2 is SYGVQD (reference sequence).

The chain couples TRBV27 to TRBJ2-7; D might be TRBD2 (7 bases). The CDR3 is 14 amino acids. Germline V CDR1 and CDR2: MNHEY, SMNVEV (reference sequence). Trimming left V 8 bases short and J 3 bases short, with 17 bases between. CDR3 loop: CASGKQGGSYEQYF. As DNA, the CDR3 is TGTGCCAGCGGAAAACAGGGCGGGAGCTACGAGCAGTACTTC.

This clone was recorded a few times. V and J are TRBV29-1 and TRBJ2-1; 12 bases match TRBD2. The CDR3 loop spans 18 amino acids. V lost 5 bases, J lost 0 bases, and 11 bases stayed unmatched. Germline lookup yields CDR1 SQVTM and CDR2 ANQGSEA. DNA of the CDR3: TGCAGCGTTCGATGGACTAGCGGGACAACATCCTCCTACAATGAGCAGTTCTTC. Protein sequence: CSVRWTSGTTSSYNEQFF.

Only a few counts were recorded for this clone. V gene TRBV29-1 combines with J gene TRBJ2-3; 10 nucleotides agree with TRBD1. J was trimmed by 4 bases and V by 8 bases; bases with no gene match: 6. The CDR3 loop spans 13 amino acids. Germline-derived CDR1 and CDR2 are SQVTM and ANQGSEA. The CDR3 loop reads CSLGTGVSDTQYF. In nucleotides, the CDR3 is TGCAGCCTCGGGACAGGGGTATCAGATACGCAGTATTTT.

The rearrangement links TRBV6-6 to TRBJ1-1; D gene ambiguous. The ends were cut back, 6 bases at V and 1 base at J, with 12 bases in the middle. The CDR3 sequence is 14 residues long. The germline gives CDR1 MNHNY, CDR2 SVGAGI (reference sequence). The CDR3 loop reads CASSDPGKNTEAFF. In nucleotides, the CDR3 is TGTGCCAGCAGCGACCCGGGAAAGAACACTGAAGCTTTCTTT.

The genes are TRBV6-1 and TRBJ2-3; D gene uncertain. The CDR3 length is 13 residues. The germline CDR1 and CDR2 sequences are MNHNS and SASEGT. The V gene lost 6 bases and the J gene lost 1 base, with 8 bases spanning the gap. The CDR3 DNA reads TGTGCCAGCAGAGACTCGGGCACAGATACGCAGTATTTT. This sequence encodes CASRDSGTDTQYF.

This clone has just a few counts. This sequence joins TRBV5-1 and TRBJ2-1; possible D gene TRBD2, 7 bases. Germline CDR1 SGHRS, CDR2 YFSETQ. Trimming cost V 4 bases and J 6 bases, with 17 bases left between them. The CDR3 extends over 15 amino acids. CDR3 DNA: TGCGCCAGCAGCGCGGGGGCAGGGTCGCCCAATGAGCAGTTCTTC. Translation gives CASSAGAGSPNEQFF.

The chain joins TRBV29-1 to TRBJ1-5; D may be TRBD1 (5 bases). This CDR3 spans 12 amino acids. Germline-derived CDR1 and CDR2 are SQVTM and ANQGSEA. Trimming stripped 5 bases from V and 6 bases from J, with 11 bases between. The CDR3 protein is CSVSIGGQPQHF. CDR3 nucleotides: TGCAGCGTTAGCATCGGGGGTCAGCCCCAGCATTTT.

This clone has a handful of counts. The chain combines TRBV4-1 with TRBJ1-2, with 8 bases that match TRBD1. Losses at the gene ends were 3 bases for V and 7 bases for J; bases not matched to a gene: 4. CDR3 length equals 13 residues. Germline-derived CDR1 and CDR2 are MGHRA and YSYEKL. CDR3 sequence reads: CASSHHDRGGYTF. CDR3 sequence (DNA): TGCGCCAGCAGCCACCACGACAGGGGTGGCTACACCTTC.

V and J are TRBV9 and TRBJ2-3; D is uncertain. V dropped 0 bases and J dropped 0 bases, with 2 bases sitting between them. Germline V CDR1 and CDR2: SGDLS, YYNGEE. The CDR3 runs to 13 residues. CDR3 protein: CASSVDSTDTQYF. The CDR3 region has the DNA TGTGCCAGCAGCGTAGATAGCACAGATACGCAGTATTTT.

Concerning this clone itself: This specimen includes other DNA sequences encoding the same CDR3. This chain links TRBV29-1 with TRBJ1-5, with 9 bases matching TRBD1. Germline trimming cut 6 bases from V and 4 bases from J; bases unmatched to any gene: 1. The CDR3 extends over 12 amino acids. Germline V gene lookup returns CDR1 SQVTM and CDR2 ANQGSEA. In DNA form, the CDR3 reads TGCAGCGTCGGACAGGGGAATCAGCCCCAGCATTTT. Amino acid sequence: CSVGQGNQPQHF.

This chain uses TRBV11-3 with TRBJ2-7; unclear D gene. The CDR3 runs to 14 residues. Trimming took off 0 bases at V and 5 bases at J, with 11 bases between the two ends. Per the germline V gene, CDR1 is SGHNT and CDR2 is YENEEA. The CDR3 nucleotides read TGTGCCAGCAGCTTAGATCTGGTTACCCACGAGCAGTACTTC. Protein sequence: CASSLDLVTHEQYF.

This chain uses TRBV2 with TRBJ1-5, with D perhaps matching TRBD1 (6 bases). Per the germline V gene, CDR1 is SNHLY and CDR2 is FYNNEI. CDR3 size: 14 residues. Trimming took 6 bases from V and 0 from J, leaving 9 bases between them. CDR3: CASSGGGSNQPQHF. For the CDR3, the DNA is TGTGCCAGCAGCGGGGGCGGTAGCAATCAGCCCCAGCATTTT.

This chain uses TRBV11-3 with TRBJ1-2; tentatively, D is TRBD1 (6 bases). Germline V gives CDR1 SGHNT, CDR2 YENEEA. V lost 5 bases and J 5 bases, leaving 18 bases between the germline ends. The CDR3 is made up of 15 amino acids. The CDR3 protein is CASSPIQGRRYGYTF. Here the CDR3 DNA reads TGTGCCAGCAGCCCGATACAGGGACGGCGTTATGGCTACACCTTC.

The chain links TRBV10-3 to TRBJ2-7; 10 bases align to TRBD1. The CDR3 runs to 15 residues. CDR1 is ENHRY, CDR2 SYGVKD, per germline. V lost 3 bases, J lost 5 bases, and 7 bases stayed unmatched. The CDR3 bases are TGTGCCATCAGTGACGGGGGACAGGGGTTGCACGAGCAGTACTTC. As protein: CAISDGGQGLHEQYF.

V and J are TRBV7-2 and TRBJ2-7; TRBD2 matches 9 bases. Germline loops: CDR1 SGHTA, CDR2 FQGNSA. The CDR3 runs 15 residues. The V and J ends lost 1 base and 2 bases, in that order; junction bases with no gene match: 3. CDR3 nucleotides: TGTGCCAGCAGCTTAGAGGCGGGAGGGCCCTACGAGCAGTACTTC. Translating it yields CASSLEAGGPYEQYF.

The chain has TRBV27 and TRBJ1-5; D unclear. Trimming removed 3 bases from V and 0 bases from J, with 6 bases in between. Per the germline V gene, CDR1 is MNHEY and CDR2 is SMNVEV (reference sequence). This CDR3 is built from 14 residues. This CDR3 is CASSFQPSNQPQHF. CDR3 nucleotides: TGTGCCAGCAGTTTTCAGCCTAGCAATCAGCCCCAGCATTTT.

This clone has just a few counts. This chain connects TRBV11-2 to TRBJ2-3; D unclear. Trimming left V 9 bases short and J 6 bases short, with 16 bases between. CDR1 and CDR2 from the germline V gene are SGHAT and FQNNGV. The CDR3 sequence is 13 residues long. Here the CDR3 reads CASGVRRGDTQYF. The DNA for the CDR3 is TGTGCCAGTGGGGTACGCCGTGGGGATACGCAGTATTTT.

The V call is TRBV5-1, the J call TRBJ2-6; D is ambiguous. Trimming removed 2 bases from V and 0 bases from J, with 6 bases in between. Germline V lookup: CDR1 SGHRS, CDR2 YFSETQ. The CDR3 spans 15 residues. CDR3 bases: TGCGCCAGCAGCTTTCGGTTCTCTGGGGCCAACGTCCTGACTTTC. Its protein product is CASSFRFSGANVLTF. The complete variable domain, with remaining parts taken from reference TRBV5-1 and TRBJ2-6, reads KAGVTQTPRYLIKTRGQQVTLSCSPISGHRSVSWYQQTPGQGLQFLFEYFSETQRNKGNFPGRFSGRQFSNSRSEMNVSTLELGDSALYLCASSFRFSGANVLTFGAGSRLTVL.

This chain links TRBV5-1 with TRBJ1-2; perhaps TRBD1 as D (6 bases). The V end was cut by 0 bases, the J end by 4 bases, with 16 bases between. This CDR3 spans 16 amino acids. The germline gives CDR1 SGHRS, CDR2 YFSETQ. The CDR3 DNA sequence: TGCGCCAGCAGCTTGGGCGGGGGCACGGATGTCTATGGCTACACCTTC. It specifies CASSLGGGTDVYGYTF.

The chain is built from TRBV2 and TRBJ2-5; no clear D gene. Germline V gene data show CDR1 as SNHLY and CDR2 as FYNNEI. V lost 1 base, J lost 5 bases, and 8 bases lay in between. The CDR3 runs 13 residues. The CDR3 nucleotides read TGTGCCAGCAGTGAAGATAGGGCCGAGACCCAGTACTTC. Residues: CASSEDRAETQYF.

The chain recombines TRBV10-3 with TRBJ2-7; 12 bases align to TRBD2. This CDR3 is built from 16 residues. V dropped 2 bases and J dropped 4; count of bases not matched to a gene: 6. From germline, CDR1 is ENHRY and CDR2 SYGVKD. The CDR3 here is CAISEPQTSGRYEQYF. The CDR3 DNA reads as TGTGCCATCAGTGAGCCCCAGACTAGCGGGAGATACGAGCAGTACTTC.

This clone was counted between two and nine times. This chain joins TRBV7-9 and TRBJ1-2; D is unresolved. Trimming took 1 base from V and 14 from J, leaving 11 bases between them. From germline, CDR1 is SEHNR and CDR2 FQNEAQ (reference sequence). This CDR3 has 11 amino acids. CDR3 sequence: CASSLVGKETF. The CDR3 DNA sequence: TGTGCCAGCAGCTTAGTCGGGAAGGAAACCTTC. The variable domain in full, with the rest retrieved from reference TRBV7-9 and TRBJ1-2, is DTGVSQNPRHKITKRGQNVTFRCDPISEHNRLYWYRQTLGQGPEFLTYFQNEAQLEKSRLLSDRFSAERPKGSFSTLEIQRTEQGDSAMYLCASSLVGKETFGSGTRLTVV.

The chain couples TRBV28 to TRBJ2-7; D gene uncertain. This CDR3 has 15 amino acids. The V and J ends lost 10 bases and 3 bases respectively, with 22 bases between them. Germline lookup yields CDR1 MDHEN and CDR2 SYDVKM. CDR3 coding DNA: TGTGCCACCGAGGCAGGTGGACGGAATCACTACGAGCAGTACTTC. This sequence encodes CATEAGGRNHYEQYF.

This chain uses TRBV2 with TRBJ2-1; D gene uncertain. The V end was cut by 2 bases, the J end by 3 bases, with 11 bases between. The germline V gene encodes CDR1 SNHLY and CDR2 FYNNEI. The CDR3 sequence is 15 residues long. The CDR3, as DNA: TGTGCCAGCAGTGAATCCGGTAGGGTCTACAATGAGCAGTTCTTC. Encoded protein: CASSESGRVYNEQFF.

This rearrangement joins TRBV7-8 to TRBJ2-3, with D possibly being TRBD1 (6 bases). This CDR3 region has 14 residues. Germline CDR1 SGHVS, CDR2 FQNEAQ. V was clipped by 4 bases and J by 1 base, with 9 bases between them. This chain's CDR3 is CASSSQGRTDTQYF. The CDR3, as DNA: TGTGCCAGCAGCTCTCAGGGGCGCACAGATACGCAGTATTTT.